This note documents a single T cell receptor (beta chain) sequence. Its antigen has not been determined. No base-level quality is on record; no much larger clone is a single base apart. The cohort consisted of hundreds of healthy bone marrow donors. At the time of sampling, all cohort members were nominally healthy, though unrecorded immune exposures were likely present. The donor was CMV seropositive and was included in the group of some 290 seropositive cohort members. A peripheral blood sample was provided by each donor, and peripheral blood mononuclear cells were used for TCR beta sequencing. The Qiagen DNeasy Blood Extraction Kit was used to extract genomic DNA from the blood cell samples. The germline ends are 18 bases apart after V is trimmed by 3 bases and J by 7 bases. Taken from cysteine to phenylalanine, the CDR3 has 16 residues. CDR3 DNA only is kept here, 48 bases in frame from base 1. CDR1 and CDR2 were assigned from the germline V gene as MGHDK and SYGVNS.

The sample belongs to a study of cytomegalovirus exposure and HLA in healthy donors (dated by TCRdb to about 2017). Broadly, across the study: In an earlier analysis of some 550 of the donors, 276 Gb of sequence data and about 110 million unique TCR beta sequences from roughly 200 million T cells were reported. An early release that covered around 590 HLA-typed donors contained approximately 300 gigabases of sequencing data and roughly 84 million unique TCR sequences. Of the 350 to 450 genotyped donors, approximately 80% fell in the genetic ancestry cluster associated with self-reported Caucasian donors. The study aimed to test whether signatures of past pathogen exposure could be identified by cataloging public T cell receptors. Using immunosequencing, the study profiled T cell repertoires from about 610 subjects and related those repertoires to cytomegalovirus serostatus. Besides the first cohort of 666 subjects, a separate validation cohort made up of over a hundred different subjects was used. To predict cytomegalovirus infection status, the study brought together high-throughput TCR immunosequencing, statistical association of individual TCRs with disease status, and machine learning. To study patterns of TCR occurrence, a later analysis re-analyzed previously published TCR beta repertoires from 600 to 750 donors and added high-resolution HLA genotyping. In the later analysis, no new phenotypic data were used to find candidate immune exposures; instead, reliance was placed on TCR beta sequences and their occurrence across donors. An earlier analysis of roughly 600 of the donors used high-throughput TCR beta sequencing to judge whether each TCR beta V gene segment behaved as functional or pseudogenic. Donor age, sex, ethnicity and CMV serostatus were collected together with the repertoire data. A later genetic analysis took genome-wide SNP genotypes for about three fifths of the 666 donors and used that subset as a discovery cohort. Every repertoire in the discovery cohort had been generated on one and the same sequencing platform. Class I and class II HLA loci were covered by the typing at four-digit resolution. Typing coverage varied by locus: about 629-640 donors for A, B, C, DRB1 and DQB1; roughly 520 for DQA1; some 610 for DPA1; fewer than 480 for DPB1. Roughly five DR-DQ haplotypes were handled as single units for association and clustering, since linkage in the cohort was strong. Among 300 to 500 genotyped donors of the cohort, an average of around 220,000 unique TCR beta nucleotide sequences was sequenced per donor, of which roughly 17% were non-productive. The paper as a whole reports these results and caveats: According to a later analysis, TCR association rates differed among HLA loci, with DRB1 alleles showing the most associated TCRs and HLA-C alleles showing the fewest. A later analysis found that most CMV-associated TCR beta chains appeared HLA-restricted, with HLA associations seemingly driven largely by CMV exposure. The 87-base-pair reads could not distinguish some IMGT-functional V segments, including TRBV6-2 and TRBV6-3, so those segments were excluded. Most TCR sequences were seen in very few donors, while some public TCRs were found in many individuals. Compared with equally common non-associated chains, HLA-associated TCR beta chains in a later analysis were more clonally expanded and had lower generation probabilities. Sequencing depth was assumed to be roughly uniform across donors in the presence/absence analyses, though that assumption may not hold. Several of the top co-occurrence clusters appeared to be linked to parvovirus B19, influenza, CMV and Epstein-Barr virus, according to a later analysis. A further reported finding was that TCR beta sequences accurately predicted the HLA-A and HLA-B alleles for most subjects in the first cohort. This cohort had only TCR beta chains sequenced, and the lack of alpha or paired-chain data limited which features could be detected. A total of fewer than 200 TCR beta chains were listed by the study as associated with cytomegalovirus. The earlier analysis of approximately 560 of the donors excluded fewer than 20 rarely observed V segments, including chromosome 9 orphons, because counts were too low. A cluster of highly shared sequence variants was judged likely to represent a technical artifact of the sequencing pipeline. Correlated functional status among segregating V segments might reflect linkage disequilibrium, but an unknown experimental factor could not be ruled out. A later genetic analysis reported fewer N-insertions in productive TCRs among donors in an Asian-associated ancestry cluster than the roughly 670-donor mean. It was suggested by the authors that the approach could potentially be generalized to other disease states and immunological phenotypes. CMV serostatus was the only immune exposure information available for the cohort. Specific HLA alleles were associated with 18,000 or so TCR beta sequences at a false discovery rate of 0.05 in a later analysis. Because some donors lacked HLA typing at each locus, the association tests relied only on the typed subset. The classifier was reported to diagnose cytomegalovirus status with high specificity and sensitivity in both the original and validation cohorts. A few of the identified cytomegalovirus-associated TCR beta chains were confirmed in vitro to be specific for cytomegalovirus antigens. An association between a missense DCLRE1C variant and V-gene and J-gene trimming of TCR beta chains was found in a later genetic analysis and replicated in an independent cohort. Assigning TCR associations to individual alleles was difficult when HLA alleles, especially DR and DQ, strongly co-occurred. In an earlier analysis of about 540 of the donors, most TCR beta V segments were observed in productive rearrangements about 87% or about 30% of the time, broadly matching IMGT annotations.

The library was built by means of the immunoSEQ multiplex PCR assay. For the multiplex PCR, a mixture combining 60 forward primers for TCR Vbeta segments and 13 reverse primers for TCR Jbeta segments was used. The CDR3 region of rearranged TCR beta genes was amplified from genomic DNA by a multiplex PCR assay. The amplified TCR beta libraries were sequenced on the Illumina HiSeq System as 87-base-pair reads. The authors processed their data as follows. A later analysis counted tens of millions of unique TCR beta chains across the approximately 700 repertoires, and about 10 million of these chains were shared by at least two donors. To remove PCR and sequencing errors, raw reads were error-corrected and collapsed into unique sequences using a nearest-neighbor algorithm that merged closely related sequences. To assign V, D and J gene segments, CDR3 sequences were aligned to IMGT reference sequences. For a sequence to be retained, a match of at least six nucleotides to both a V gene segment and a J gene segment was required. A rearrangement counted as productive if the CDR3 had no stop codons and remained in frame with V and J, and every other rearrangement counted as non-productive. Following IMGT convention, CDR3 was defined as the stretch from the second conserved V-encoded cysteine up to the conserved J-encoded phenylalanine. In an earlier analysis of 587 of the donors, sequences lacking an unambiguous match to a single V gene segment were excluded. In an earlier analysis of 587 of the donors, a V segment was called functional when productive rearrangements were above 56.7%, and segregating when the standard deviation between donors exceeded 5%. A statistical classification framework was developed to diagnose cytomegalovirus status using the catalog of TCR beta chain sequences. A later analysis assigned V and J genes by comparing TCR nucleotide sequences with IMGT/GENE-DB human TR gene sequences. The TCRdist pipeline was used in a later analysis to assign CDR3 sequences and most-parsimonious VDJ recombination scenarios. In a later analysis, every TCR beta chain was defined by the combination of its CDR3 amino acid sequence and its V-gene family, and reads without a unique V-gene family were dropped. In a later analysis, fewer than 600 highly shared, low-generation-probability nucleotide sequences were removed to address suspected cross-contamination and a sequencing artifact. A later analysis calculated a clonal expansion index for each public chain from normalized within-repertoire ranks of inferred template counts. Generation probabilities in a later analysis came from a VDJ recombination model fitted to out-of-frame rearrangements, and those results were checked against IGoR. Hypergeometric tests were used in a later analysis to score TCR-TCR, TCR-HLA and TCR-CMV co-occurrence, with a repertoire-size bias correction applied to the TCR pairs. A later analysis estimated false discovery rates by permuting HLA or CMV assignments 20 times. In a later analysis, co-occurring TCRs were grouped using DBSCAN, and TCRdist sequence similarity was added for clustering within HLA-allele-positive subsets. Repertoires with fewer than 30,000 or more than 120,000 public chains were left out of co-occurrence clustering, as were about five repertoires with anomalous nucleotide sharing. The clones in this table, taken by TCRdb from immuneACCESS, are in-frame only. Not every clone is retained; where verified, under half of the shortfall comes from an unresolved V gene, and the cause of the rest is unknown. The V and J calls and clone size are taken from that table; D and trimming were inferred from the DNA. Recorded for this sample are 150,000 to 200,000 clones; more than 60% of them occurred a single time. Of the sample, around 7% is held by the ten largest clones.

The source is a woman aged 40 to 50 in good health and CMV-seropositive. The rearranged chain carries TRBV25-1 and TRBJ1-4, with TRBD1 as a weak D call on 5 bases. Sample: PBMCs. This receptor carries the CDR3 CASSESRGTRGEKLFF. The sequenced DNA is TGTGCCAGCAGTGAGTCTCGCGGGACCCGAGGTGAAAAACTGTTTTTT. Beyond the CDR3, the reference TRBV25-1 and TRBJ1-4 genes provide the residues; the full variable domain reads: EADIYQTPRYLVIGTGKKITLECSQTMGHDKMYWYQQDPGMELHLIHYSYGVNSTEKGDLSSESTVSRIRTEHFPLTLESARPSHTSQYLCASSESRGTRGEKLFFGSGTQLSVL.